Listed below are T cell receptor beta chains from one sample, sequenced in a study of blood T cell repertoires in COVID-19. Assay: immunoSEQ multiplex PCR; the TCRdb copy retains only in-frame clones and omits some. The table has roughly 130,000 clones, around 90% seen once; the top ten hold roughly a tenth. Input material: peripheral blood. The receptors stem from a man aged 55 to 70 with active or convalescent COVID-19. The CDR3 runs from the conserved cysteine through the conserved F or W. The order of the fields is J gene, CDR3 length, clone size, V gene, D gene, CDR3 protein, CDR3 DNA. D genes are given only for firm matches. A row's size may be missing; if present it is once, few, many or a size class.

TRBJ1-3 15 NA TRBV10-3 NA CAISEPARAINTIYF TGTGCCATCAGTGAGCCGGCCAGGGCGATAAACACCATATATTTT
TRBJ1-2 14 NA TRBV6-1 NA CASSESGQLYGYTF TGTGCCAGCAGTGAATCTGGGCAGCTCTATGGCTACACCTTC
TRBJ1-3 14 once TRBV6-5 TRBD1 CASSLTGVGNTIYF TGTGCCAGCAGTTTGACAGGGGTCGGAAACACCATATATTTT
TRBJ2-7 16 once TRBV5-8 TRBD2 CASSPGTSGFPPEQYF TGTGCCAGCAGCCCCGGGACTAGCGGGTTCCCCCCCGAGCAGTACTTC
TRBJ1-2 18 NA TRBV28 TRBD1 CASSLYGPGGQVLGGYTF TGTGCCAGCAGTTTATATGGGCCCGGTGGACAGGTGTTAGGTGGCTACACCTTC
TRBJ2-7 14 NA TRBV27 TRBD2 CASSPNGLAYEQYF TGTGCCAGCAGTCCAAATGGACTAGCATACGAGCAGTACTTC
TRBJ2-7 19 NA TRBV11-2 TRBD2 CASSSTRGTSGRFSYEQYF TGTGCCAGCAGCTCAACGCGCGGGACTAGCGGGAGGTTCTCCTACGAGCAGTACTTC
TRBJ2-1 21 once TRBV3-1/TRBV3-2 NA CASSHHVRNRDPNGSYNEQFF TGTGCCAGCAGCCACCATGTCCGGAACAGGGACCCCAATGGATCCTACAATGAGCAGTTCTTC
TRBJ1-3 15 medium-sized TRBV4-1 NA CASSQSRVGGNTIYF TGCGCCAGCAGCCAGTCCAGGGTCGGCGGAAACACCATATATTTT
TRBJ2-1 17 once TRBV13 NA CASSPQGRALSYNEQFF TGTGCCAGCAGCCCTCAGGGCAGGGCCCTGTCCTACAATGAGCAGTTCTTC
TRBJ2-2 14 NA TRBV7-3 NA CASSPVGRTGELFF TGTGCCAGCAGCCCCGTGGGGCGCACCGGGGAGCTGTTTTTT
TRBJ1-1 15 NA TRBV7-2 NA CASSARGRENTEAFF TGTGCCAGCAGCGCCAGGGGCCGCGAGAACACTGAAGCTTTCTTT
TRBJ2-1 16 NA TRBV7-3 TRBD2 CASSLTASGRRNEQFF TGTGCCAGCAGCTTAACGGCTAGCGGGAGAAGGAATGAGCAGTTCTTC
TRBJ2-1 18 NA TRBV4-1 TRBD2 CASSRYGTSGSNSNEQFF TGCGCCAGCAGCCGCTACGGGACTAGCGGGAGTAATAGCAATGAGCAGTTCTTC
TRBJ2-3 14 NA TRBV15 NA CATSRAPSTDTQYF TGTGCCACCAGCAGAGCTCCCAGCACAGATACGCAGTATTTT
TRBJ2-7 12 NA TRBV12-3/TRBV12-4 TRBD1 CASSRDSPEQYF TGTGCCAGCAGTCGGGACAGCCCGGAGCAGTACTTC
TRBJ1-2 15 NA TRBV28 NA CASSSPLGGGSGYTF TGTGCCAGCAGTTCCCCCCTTGGGGGCGGCTCTGGCTACACCTTC
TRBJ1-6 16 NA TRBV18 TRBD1 CASSPGTGRNNSPLHF TGTGCCAGCTCACCAGGGACAGGGAGAAATAATTCACCCCTCCACTTT
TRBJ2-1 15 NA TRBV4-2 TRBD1 CASSQRDRGYNEQFF TGTGCCAGCAGCCAACGGGACAGGGGCTACAATGAGCAGTTCTTC
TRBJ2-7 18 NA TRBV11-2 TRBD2 CASSSRVSGNASLYEQYF TGTGCCAGCAGCTCCCGGGTTAGCGGGAATGCCTCTCTGTACGAGCAGTACTTC
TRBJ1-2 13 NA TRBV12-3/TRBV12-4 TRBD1 CASTDRGRGGYTF TGTGCCAGCACCGACAGGGGGCGCGGAGGCTACACCTTC
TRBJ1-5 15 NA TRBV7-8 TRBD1 CASSKGQGARQPQHF TGTGCCAGCAGCAAAGGACAGGGGGCGAGGCAGCCCCAGCATTTT
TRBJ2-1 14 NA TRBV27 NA CASSLRGGNNEQFF TGTGCCAGCAGTTTAAGGGGGGGTAACAATGAGCAGTTCTTC